The clone carrying this T cell receptor (beta chain) appeared a few times. This sample is part of a study of molecular identifiers for immune sequencing clone quantification. The CDR3 has 15 amino acids. Germline V gene sequence: CDR1 SNHLY, CDR2 FYNNEI. V lost 7 bases and J 9 bases, leaving 22 bases between the germline ends. Via MiXCR, TCRdb re-called the PCR reads, giving one row per CDR3 protein. This table holds about 510,000 distinct CDR3 sequences, around 21% found once. This TCR was sampled from a human donor in good health. Some libraries in this study had Jurkat cell RNA spiked in. The V gene is TRBV2, the J gene TRBJ2-1, with D possibly being TRBD1 (6 bases). The sample taken for sequencing was naive CD8+ T cells from blood, with Jurkat cell RNA spiked in. Subset here: FACS-sorted CD8+CD4-CCR7+CD45RA+ naive T cells. CDR3 amino acids: CASIGGQVAGGEQFF. Here the CDR3 DNA reads TGTGCCAGCATTGGGGGCCAGGTGGCGGGCGGTGAGCAGTTCTTC.